This T cell receptor (beta chain) stems from a study of cytomegalovirus exposure and HLA in healthy donors. PCR primers comprised 60 Vbeta and 13 Jbeta primers. The assay was immunoSEQ multiplex PCR, and TCRdb's table has in-frame clones only and misses some. The sample includes around 140,000 clones, 70% to 80% of them seen just once. Study-wide results and limits: About 87% or about 30% of the time was how often most TCR beta V segments were productive, according to an earlier analysis.

Trimming took off 1 base at V and 2 bases at J, with 12 bases between the two ends. The CDR3 spans 15 residues. The germline V gene encodes CDR1 MDHEN and CDR2 SYDVKM. Donors counted as nominally healthy when sampled, yet unrecorded immune exposures were likely. Points on this clone: The antigen is unknown.

This chain links TRBV28 with TRBJ2-7, with TRBD1 as a possible D gene (6 bases). The TCR was taken from a female donor in good health and CMV-seronegative. What was sequenced was PBMCs. CDR3 DNA: TGTGCCAGCAGTTTATTTTCCGGACAGCCCTACGAGCAGTACTTC. It is translated as CASSLFSGQPYEQYF.